These T cell receptor beta chains were read from a single sample in a study of cytomegalovirus exposure and HLA in healthy donors. Sequencing was performed with immunoSEQ multiplex PCR; in TCRdb, only in-frame clones are kept and a portion is missing. The sample yields some 190,000 clones, 80% seen once. Sequencing was carried out using PBMCs. The receptors shown here come from a girl under 18 in good health and CMV-seropositive. Each CDR3 is given with its conserved first and last residue. The D gene is left open where the match is weak. The size of a clone is reported for some rows only, either as once, few or many, or as a class for expanded clones.

v_call: TRBV6-5
clone_size: .
cdr3_length: 15
d_call: .
j_call: TRBJ1-2
cdr3_aa: CASSYSLGSSWGYTF
cdr3_nt: TGTGCCAGCAGTTACTCGTTGGGGAGCTCTTGGGGCTACACCTTC

v_call: TRBV6-5
clone_size: .
cdr3_length: 14
d_call: .
j_call: TRBJ2-7
cdr3_aa: CASSQSLTAYEQYF
cdr3_nt: TGTGCCAGCAGCCAATCTCTTACGGCCTACGAGCAGTACTTC

v_call: TRBV5-1
clone_size: .
cdr3_length: 16
d_call: .
j_call: TRBJ1-1
cdr3_aa: CASSLDLGQGNTEAFF
cdr3_nt: TGCGCCAGCAGCTTGGATCTAGGGCAGGGCAACACTGAAGCTTTCTTT

v_call: TRBV4-2
clone_size: .
cdr3_length: 13
d_call: .
j_call: TRBJ2-5
cdr3_aa: CASSPQAQETQYF
cdr3_nt: TGTGCCAGCAGCCCTCAGGCTCAAGAGACCCAGTACTTC

v_call: TRBV18
clone_size: .
cdr3_length: 15
d_call: .
j_call: TRBJ1-4
cdr3_aa: CASSGRYPPDEKLFF
cdr3_nt: TGTGCCAGCTCCGGGAGATACCCGCCGGATGAAAAACTGTTTTTT

v_call: TRBV7-2
clone_size: .
cdr3_length: 17
d_call: .
j_call: TRBJ1-2
cdr3_aa: CASSLRRGGPSNYGYTF
cdr3_nt: TGTGCCAGCAGCTTAAGGCGAGGGGGACCCTCTAACTATGGCTACACCTTC

v_call: TRBV18
clone_size: few
cdr3_length: 13
d_call: .
j_call: TRBJ1-2
cdr3_aa: CASSPDSAYGYTF
cdr3_nt: TGTGCCAGCTCCCCAGACAGCGCCTATGGCTACACCTTC

v_call: TRBV5-1
clone_size: .
cdr3_length: 14
d_call: .
j_call: TRBJ1-1
cdr3_aa: CASSLARVDTEAFF
cdr3_nt: TGCGCCAGCAGCTTGGCGCGAGTGGACACTGAAGCTTTCTTT

v_call: TRBV19
clone_size: .
cdr3_length: 14
d_call: .
j_call: TRBJ1-2
cdr3_aa: CASSPTDRYYGYTF
cdr3_nt: TGTGCCAGTAGTCCCACCGACAGATACTATGGCTACACCTTC

v_call: TRBV27
clone_size: .
cdr3_length: 15
d_call: .
j_call: TRBJ1-1
cdr3_aa: CASSLYRGRHTEAFF
cdr3_nt: TGTGCCAGCAGTTTATATCGGGGTAGGCACACTGAAGCTTTCTTT

v_call: TRBV5-6
clone_size: .
cdr3_length: 13
d_call: .
j_call: TRBJ1-1
cdr3_aa: CASSSTGNTEAFF
cdr3_nt: TGTGCCAGCAGCTCGACAGGGAACACTGAAGCTTTCTTT

v_call: TRBV9
clone_size: few
cdr3_length: 14
d_call: TRBD1
j_call: TRBJ2-7
cdr3_aa: CASSVGTGLYEQYF
cdr3_nt: TGTGCCAGCAGCGTAGGGACAGGACTCTACGAGCAGTACTTC

v_call: TRBV2
clone_size: few
cdr3_length: 15
d_call: TRBD1
j_call: TRBJ1-1
cdr3_aa: CASSVQGASFTEAFF
cdr3_nt: TGTGCCAGCAGCGTCCAGGGGGCGAGTTTCACTGAAGCTTTCTTT

v_call: TRBV27
clone_size: .
cdr3_length: 14
d_call: TRBD2
j_call: TRBJ2-7
cdr3_aa: CASSLTPRAGEQYF
cdr3_nt: TGTGCCAGCAGTTTGACCCCTCGAGCGGGGGAGCAGTACTTC

v_call: TRBV10-3
clone_size: .
cdr3_length: 16
d_call: .
j_call: TRBJ2-1
cdr3_aa: CAISESARSSYNEQFF
cdr3_nt: TGTGCCATCAGTGAGAGTGCGCGTAGCTCCTACAATGAGCAGTTCTTC

v_call: TRBV5-1
clone_size: .
cdr3_length: 14
d_call: TRBD2
j_call: TRBJ2-7
cdr3_aa: CASAGGSGNYEQYF
cdr3_nt: TGCGCCAGCGCCGGGGGGAGCGGGAACTACGAGCAGTACTTC

v_call: TRBV29-1
clone_size: .
cdr3_length: 14
d_call: TRBD1
j_call: TRBJ2-5
cdr3_aa: CSVESWDRWETQYF
cdr3_nt: TGCAGCGTTGAATCCTGGGACAGGTGGGAGACCCAGTACTTC

v_call: TRBV4-1
clone_size: .
cdr3_length: 16
d_call: TRBD1
j_call: TRBJ1-1
cdr3_aa: CASSQTRGQQNTEAFF
cdr3_nt: TGCGCCAGCAGCCAAACGAGGGGACAGCAGAACACTGAAGCTTTCTTT

v_call: TRBV6-4
clone_size: .
cdr3_length: 12
d_call: .
j_call: TRBJ2-1
cdr3_aa: CASSDRYNEQFF
cdr3_nt: TGTGCCAGCAGTGACCGCTATAATGAGCAGTTCTTC

v_call: TRBV6-5
clone_size: .
cdr3_length: 15
d_call: .
j_call: TRBJ2-7
cdr3_aa: CASSYLRTLSYEQYF
cdr3_nt: TGTGCCAGCAGTTACCTAAGGACACTGTCCTACGAGCAGTACTTC

v_call: TRBV7-9
clone_size: .
cdr3_length: 14
d_call: TRBD1
j_call: TRBJ2-7
cdr3_aa: CASSRQGLSYEQYF
cdr3_nt: TGTGCCAGCAGCAGACAGGGTCTCTCCTACGAGCAGTACTTC

v_call: TRBV7-9
clone_size: .
cdr3_length: 15
d_call: TRBD2
j_call: TRBJ2-5
cdr3_aa: CASSLLADRQETQYF
cdr3_nt: TGTGCCAGCAGCTTACTAGCGGATAGACAAGAGACCCAGTACTTC

v_call: TRBV7-2
clone_size: .
cdr3_length: 13
d_call: .
j_call: TRBJ2-1
cdr3_aa: CASSSDSYNEQFF
cdr3_nt: TGTGCCAGCAGCTCAGACTCTTACAATGAGCAGTTCTTC

v_call: TRBV5-4
clone_size: .
cdr3_length: 14
d_call: .
j_call: TRBJ2-5
cdr3_aa: CASNKDRNQETQYF
cdr3_nt: TGTGCCAGCAACAAAGACAGGAACCAAGAGACCCAGTACTTC

v_call: TRBV7-6
clone_size: .
cdr3_length: 18
d_call: TRBD2
j_call: TRBJ2-3
cdr3_aa: CASSRGLAGTSSTDTQYF
cdr3_nt: TGTGCCAGCAGCCGGGGACTAGCGGGAACATCTAGCACAGATACGCAGTATTTT

v_call: TRBV7-9
clone_size: once
cdr3_length: 15
d_call: TRBD2
j_call: TRBJ2-1
cdr3_aa: CASSSTSGFYNEQFF
cdr3_nt: TGTGCCAGCAGCTCTACTAGCGGGTTCTACAATGAGCAGTTCTTC

v_call: TRBV4-1
clone_size: .
cdr3_length: 17
d_call: TRBD1
j_call: TRBJ2-2
cdr3_aa: CASSQERRGLRTGELFF
cdr3_nt: TGCGCCAGCAGCCAAGAACGAAGGGGGCTTAGGACCGGGGAGCTGTTTTTT

v_call: TRBV6-6
clone_size: .
cdr3_length: 14
d_call: .
j_call: TRBJ2-1
cdr3_aa: CASSYSRVYNEQFF
cdr3_nt: TGTGCCAGCAGTTACTCCCGGGTATACAATGAGCAGTTCTTC

v_call: TRBV5-1
clone_size: .
cdr3_length: 15
d_call: TRBD1
j_call: TRBJ1-6
cdr3_aa: CASSQEDRDNSPLHF
cdr3_nt: TGCGCCAGCAGCCAAGAAGACAGGGATAATTCACCCCTCCACTTT

v_call: TRBV7-2
clone_size: .
cdr3_length: 18
d_call: TRBD2
j_call: TRBJ2-1
cdr3_aa: CASSTLWPSGVTYNEQFF
cdr3_nt: TGTGCCAGCAGCACACTTTGGCCAAGCGGGGTCACCTACAATGAGCAGTTCTTC

v_call: TRBV5-1
clone_size: .
cdr3_length: 14
d_call: .
j_call: TRBJ1-1
cdr3_aa: CASSTGLANTEAFF
cdr3_nt: TGCGCCAGCAGTACAGGCCTGGCGAACACTGAAGCTTTCTTT

v_call: TRBV9
clone_size: .
cdr3_length: 18
d_call: .
j_call: TRBJ1-3
cdr3_aa: CASSPLAGGQGAGNTIYF
cdr3_nt: TGTGCCAGCAGCCCATTAGCGGGGGGGCAGGGAGCCGGAAACACCATATATTTT

v_call: TRBV27
clone_size: .
cdr3_length: 16
d_call: .
j_call: TRBJ2-7
cdr3_aa: CASSPLVRESGTEQYF
cdr3_nt: TGTGCCAGCAGCCCTCTGGTCCGGGAGTCGGGGACCGAGCAGTACTTC

v_call: TRBV19
clone_size: .
cdr3_length: 15
d_call: TRBD1
j_call: TRBJ2-4
cdr3_aa: CASSQTGEAKNIQYF
cdr3_nt: TGTGCCAGTTCACAAACAGGGGAAGCCAAAAACATTCAGTACTTC

v_call: TRBV5-6
clone_size: few
cdr3_length: 15
d_call: TRBD2
j_call: TRBJ2-1
cdr3_aa: CASSRLAGVENEQFF
cdr3_nt: TGTGCCAGCAGCCGACTAGCGGGGGTGGAGAATGAGCAGTTCTTC

v_call: TRBV10-3
clone_size: .
cdr3_length: 16
d_call: .
j_call: TRBJ1-1
cdr3_aa: CAISETQAILNTEAFF
cdr3_nt: TGTGCCATCAGTGAGACGCAGGCCATTCTGAACACTGAAGCTTTCTTT

v_call: TRBV6-5
clone_size: .
cdr3_length: 14
d_call: TRBD1
j_call: TRBJ2-7
cdr3_aa: CASSPGTGRYEQYF
cdr3_nt: TGTGCCAGCAGCCCCGGGACAGGGCGCTACGAGCAGTACTTC

v_call: TRBV9
clone_size: .
cdr3_length: 14
d_call: TRBD1
j_call: TRBJ1-5
cdr3_aa: CASSRQGSNQPQHF
cdr3_nt: TGTGCCAGCAGCCGACAGGGTAGCAATCAGCCCCAGCATTTT

v_call: TRBV4-1
clone_size: .
cdr3_length: 16
d_call: .
j_call: TRBJ1-2
cdr3_aa: CASSQDKDKLYYGYTF
cdr3_nt: TGCGCCAGCAGCCAAGATAAGGACAAACTTTACTATGGCTACACCTTC

v_call: TRBV19
clone_size: .
cdr3_length: 13
d_call: .
j_call: TRBJ2-1
cdr3_aa: CASSIQHASEQFF
cdr3_nt: TGTGCCAGTAGTATCCAACATGCATCTGAGCAGTTCTTC

v_call: TRBV7-9
clone_size: .
cdr3_length: 19
d_call: .
j_call: TRBJ2-6
cdr3_aa: CASSLAHPLAGSGANVLTF
cdr3_nt: TGTGCCAGCAGCTTGGCACACCCCCTGGCGGGGTCTGGGGCCAACGTCCTGACTTTC

v_call: TRBV11-2
clone_size: .
cdr3_length: 13
d_call: .
j_call: TRBJ2-2
cdr3_aa: CASSPGAPGELFF
cdr3_nt: TGTGCCAGCAGCCCGGGAGCTCCCGGGGAGCTGTTTTTT

v_call: TRBV4-1
clone_size: .
cdr3_length: 15
d_call: TRBD1
j_call: TRBJ1-3
cdr3_aa: CASSQTGQGGNTIYF
cdr3_nt: TGCGCCAGCAGCCAAACCGGACAGGGAGGAAACACCATATATTTT

v_call: TRBV6-6
clone_size: .
cdr3_length: 15
d_call: .
j_call: TRBJ1-2
cdr3_aa: CASRRGAGSGYGYTF
cdr3_nt: TGTGCCAGCAGGCGAGGCGCAGGGTCGGGCTATGGCTACACCTTC

v_call: TRBV7-2
clone_size: .
cdr3_length: 14
d_call: TRBD1
j_call: TRBJ1-2
cdr3_aa: CASSPGTGPYGYTF
cdr3_nt: TGTGCCAGCAGCCCCGGGACAGGGCCCTATGGCTACACCTTC

v_call: TRBV5-1
clone_size: .
cdr3_length: 15
d_call: .
j_call: TRBJ1-5
cdr3_aa: CASSLAGYSNQPQHF
cdr3_nt: TGCGCCAGCAGCTTGGCGGGATATAGCAATCAGCCCCAGCATTTT

v_call: TRBV5-6
clone_size: .
cdr3_length: 13
d_call: .
j_call: TRBJ2-7
cdr3_aa: CASSFFSYYEQYF
cdr3_nt: TGTGCCAGCAGCTTTTTCAGTTACTACGAGCAGTACTTC

v_call: TRBV6-5
clone_size: .
cdr3_length: 12
d_call: TRBD1
j_call: TRBJ1-1
cdr3_aa: CASTMGQGEAFF
cdr3_nt: TGTGCCAGCACGATGGGACAGGGTGAAGCTTTCTTT

v_call: TRBV5-1
clone_size: .
cdr3_length: 17
d_call: .
j_call: TRBJ2-7
cdr3_aa: CASSLKGHGLNGYEQYF
cdr3_nt: TGCGCCAGCAGCTTGAAGGGCCATGGACTAAACGGCTACGAGCAGTACTTC

v_call: TRBV5-4
clone_size: .
cdr3_length: 14
d_call: .
j_call: TRBJ1-3
cdr3_aa: CASSLQHSGNTIYF
cdr3_nt: TGTGCCAGCAGCTTACAGCACTCTGGAAACACCATATATTTT

v_call: TRBV5-4
clone_size: few
cdr3_length: 16
d_call: TRBD1
j_call: TRBJ1-3
cdr3_aa: CASSVGQVTSGNTIYF
cdr3_nt: TGTGCCAGCAGCGTGGGACAGGTTACGTCTGGAAACACCATATATTTT

v_call: TRBV25-1
clone_size: .
cdr3_length: 17
d_call: TRBD1
j_call: TRBJ1-4
cdr3_aa: CASSGPGTGVGREKLFF
cdr3_nt: TGTGCCAGCAGTGGGCCCGGGACAGGGGTAGGACGTGAAAAACTGTTTTTT

v_call: TRBV6-5
clone_size: .
cdr3_length: 15
d_call: TRBD2
j_call: TRBJ2-3
cdr3_aa: CASKLAGTSTDTQYF
cdr3_nt: TGTGCCAGCAAACTAGCGGGGACTAGCACAGATACGCAGTATTTT

v_call: TRBV7-8
clone_size: .
cdr3_length: 17
d_call: .
j_call: TRBJ1-2
cdr3_aa: CASSLAGAGRTNYGYTF
cdr3_nt: TGTGCCAGCAGCTTAGCTGGGGCAGGGAGGACAAACTATGGCTACACCTTC

v_call: TRBV19
clone_size: few
cdr3_length: 14
d_call: .
j_call: TRBJ1-1
cdr3_aa: CASSIRATWTEAFF
cdr3_nt: TGTGCCAGTAGTATCAGGGCTACGTGGACTGAAGCTTTCTTT

v_call: TRBV6-1
clone_size: .
cdr3_length: 16
d_call: TRBD2
j_call: TRBJ2-7
cdr3_aa: CASSEPGRARAYEQYF
cdr3_nt: TGTGCCAGCAGTGAACCCGGGAGGGCTCGGGCCTACGAGCAGTACTTC

v_call: TRBV27
clone_size: .
cdr3_length: 15
d_call: .
j_call: TRBJ1-5
cdr3_aa: CASSLSPRGNQPQHF
cdr3_nt: TGTGCCAGCAGTTTATCCCCGAGAGGGAATCAGCCCCAGCATTTT

v_call: TRBV30
clone_size: .
cdr3_length: 13
d_call: .
j_call: TRBJ2-6
cdr3_aa: CAWQNSGANVLTF
cdr3_nt: TGTGCCTGGCAGAACTCTGGGGCCAACGTCCTGACTTTC